The TCR beta chain described here comes from a study of CD8+CD57+ T cells in acquired aplastic anemia. This CDR3 is built from 14 residues. Germline lookup yields CDR1 SQVTM and CDR2 ANQGSEA. Trimming removed 0 bases from V and 4 bases from J, with 12 bases in between. Genomic DNA templated the TCR beta VDJ and CDR3 profiling. A single record per CDR3 protein comes from TCRdb applying MiXCR to the reads. The repertoire holds about 98,000 distinct CDR3 sequences, about 63% seen once, with less than 75% in the top ten. Patients picked for sequencing had shown CD8+CD57+ cell expansion detected by flow cytometry.

The sequenced sample was sorted CD4+, CD8+, or CD8+CD57+ T cells (not recorded which) from PBMCs. The sequence was obtained from a human donor with aplastic anemia. V gene TRBV29-1 combines with J gene TRBJ2-5; D unclear. As DNA, the CDR3 is TGCAGCGTTGAAGAACCGGCAGCCGTAGAGACCCAGTACTTC. Encoded protein: CSVEEPAAVETQYF.